This T cell receptor (beta chain) was captured in a study of OX40 agonist ivuxolimab in advanced cancers. Study-level results: CD4+ and CD8+ blood T cells expanded clonally by week 6 at 0.1 to 3.0 mg/kg.

Systemic immunosuppression or a history of autoimmune disease excluded patients. Of note for this clone: Its target is not known.

Trimming at V came to 4 bases and at J to 4 bases, leaving 5 bases not matched to a gene. The germline V gene encodes CDR1 SNHLY and CDR2 FYNNEI. The length of the CDR3 is 14 residues. Data came from immunoSEQ multiplex PCR; TCRdb stores just in-frame clones and leaves some out. This sample yields some 100,000 clones, of which 94% are seen a single time; approximately 2.9% belongs to the top ten. The chain is built from TRBV2 and TRBJ2-7, with 9 nucleotides matching TRBD2. The origin of this receptor is an adult with an advanced solid tumor such as melanoma, head and neck, liver or kidney cancer. Sequenced material: CD4+ or CD8+ T cells sorted from blood, taken in a trial of the OX40 agonist ivuxolimab. As DNA, the CDR3 is TGTGCCAGCAGTGGGGTAGCGGGAGAGTACGAGCAGTACTTC. Translation: CASSGVAGEYEQYF.